The present TCR beta chain was sequenced within a study of immune heterogeneity within non-small cell lung tumors. The wider study: Tumor histology was classified as squamous cell carcinoma in several cases, non-squamous carcinoma in around 9 and not otherwise specified in 1.

For the TCR beta CDR3, multiplex PCR with 32 V and 13 J primers performed the amplification. TCRdb used MiXCR to reprocess the multiplex PCR reads, holding one entry per CDR3 protein. This repertoire shows some 4,000 distinct CDR3 sequences, 20% to 25% found once; its top ten account for approximately 12%. Study observations and caveats: Recurrence of identical dominant CDR3 beta clonotypes was observed across tumor sites within a patient, alongside site-unique high-frequency clones. T-cell receptor beta clonotypes at high frequency differed largely between individual patients.

As regards this clonotype: What it binds is unknown.

The length of the CDR3 is 14 residues. The germline CDR1 and CDR2 sequences are SEHNR and FQNEAQ (reference sequence). Unmatched junction bases numbered 12, after V lost 5 bases and J lost 11 bases. Template came from bulk tumor genomic DNA, at around 630 ng per sample. The authors collected several far-apart biopsies from each primary tumor during surgery. Enrolled patients presented with newly diagnosed, previously untreated non-small cell lung cancer and underwent curative surgery. The V and J genes are TRBV7-9 and TRBJ2-7, with 10 bases identical to TRBD2. The sample was lung tumor tissue. This TCR was recovered from a man aged 60 to 69 with non-small cell lung cancer. CDR3 amino acids: CASSQERTSGTKYF. The DNA for the CDR3 is TGTGCCAGCAGCCAAGAACGGACTAGCGGTACCAAGTACTTC.